Listed below are T cell receptor beta chains from one sample, sequenced in a study of shared clonotypes between healthy human individuals. Measured with immunoSEQ multiplex PCR; TCRdb has only the in-frame clones, and not every one. Seen here are around 1,000,000 clones, approximately 80% observed once, and the top ten hold about 0.94%. The sequenced material came from memory CD4+ T cells from PBMCs. The source of these receptors is a young man in good health. Some clones in this sample may be carry-over from other donors' samples. The CDR3 runs from the conserved cysteine through the conserved F or W. A D gene is named only where the DNA matches it firmly. Some rows mark clone size as missing; the rest say once, few, many or name a class of expanded clone.

v_gene: TRBV6-5
abundance: many
j_gene: TRBJ1-1
d_gene: NA
CDR3nt: TGTGCCAGCAGTCGGGGGTACGCTGAAGCTTTCTTT
CDR3aa: CASSRGYAEAFF

v_gene: TRBV27
abundance: NA
j_gene: TRBJ2-7
d_gene: TRBD1
CDR3nt: TGTGCCAGCAGTTCCAACAGGGGCCCCTACGAGCAGTACTTC
CDR3aa: CASSSNRGPYEQYF

v_gene: TRBV5-7
abundance: NA
j_gene: TRBJ2-3
d_gene: NA
CDR3nt: TGTGCCAGCAGCCAAGATCCCCCGACCTGGGGCACAGATACGCAGTATTTT
CDR3aa: CASSQDPPTWGTDTQYF

v_gene: TRBV27
abundance: NA
j_gene: TRBJ2-7
d_gene: TRBD2
CDR3nt: TGTGCCACCCTGCCCCTAGCGGGAGGCTCCTACGAGCAGTACTTC
CDR3aa: CATLPLAGGSYEQYF

v_gene: TRBV27
abundance: NA
j_gene: TRBJ2-7
d_gene: NA
CDR3nt: TGTGCCAGCAGTCCCTCCCGATGGATGGGGGACTCCTACGAGCAGTACTTC
CDR3aa: CASSPSRWMGDSYEQYF

v_gene: TRBV7-2
abundance: once
j_gene: TRBJ2-7
d_gene: TRBD2
CDR3nt: TGTGCCAGCAGCAACGGACTAGCGGGAGTGTACGAGCAGTACTTC
CDR3aa: CASSNGLAGVYEQYF

v_gene: TRBV6-6
abundance: few
j_gene: TRBJ1-5
d_gene: NA
CDR3nt: TGTGCCAGCAGCCTTGTGGAGCTCAATCAGCCCCAGCATTTT
CDR3aa: CASSLVELNQPQHF

v_gene: TRBV5-1
abundance: many
j_gene: TRBJ1-1
d_gene: NA
CDR3nt: TGCGCCAGCAGCGTGGACGGATTGAACACTGAAGCTTTCTTT
CDR3aa: CASSVDGLNTEAFF

v_gene: TRBV19
abundance: NA
j_gene: TRBJ2-1
d_gene: NA
CDR3nt: TGTGCCAGTAGTAATGGCCCCGGGTTTGGGGCGATTTCGAGCAATGAGCAGTTCTTC
CDR3aa: CASSNGPGFGAISSNEQFF

v_gene: TRBV1
abundance: NA
j_gene: TRBJ2-7
d_gene: NA
CDR3nt: TGCACCAGCAGCGGCCAAAAGGCAGTTTTTCTCTTAGCTGTCTCCTACGAGCAGTACTTC
CDR3aa: CTSSGQKAVFLLAVSYEQYF

v_gene: TRBV5-6
abundance: once
j_gene: TRBJ1-1
d_gene: TRBD1
CDR3nt: TGTGCCAGCAGCCCCGGGACAGGGATCATGAACACTGAAGCTTTCTTT
CDR3aa: CASSPGTGIMNTEAFF

v_gene: TRBV19
abundance: once
j_gene: TRBJ1-1
d_gene: NA
CDR3nt: TGTGCCAGTAATGGAGGACCGAACACTGAAGCTTTCTTT
CDR3aa: CASNGGPNTEAFF

v_gene: TRBV11-3
abundance: NA
j_gene: TRBJ2-7
d_gene: NA
CDR3nt: TGTGCCAGCAGCTTATCGGTAGTTCCCGATACTTATCAGTACTTC
CDR3aa: CASSLSVVPDTYQYF

v_gene: TRBV14
abundance: NA
j_gene: TRBJ1-4
d_gene: TRBD1
CDR3nt: TGTGCCAGCAGCCAGGCCGGGACAGGGGTTGAAAAACTGTTTTTT
CDR3aa: CASSQAGTGVEKLFF

v_gene: TRBV18
abundance: NA
j_gene: TRBJ2-1
d_gene: NA
CDR3nt: TGTGCCAGCTCACCTCAAACAGGGTACAATGAGCAGTTCTTC
CDR3aa: CASSPQTGYNEQFF

v_gene: TRBV6-5
abundance: few
j_gene: TRBJ2-7
d_gene: NA
CDR3nt: TGTGCCAGCACCGAAGGCTACGAGCAGTACTTC
CDR3aa: CASTEGYEQYF

v_gene: TRBV7-2
abundance: NA
j_gene: TRBJ2-3
d_gene: NA
CDR3nt: TGTGCCAGCAGCCCTCAGGGTTCGGATACGCAGTATTTT
CDR3aa: CASSPQGSDTQYF

v_gene: TRBV11-2
abundance: NA
j_gene: TRBJ1-1
d_gene: NA
CDR3nt: TGTGCCAGCAGCCCCAATTCCGGGAACACTGAAGCTTTCTTT
CDR3aa: CASSPNSGNTEAFF

v_gene: TRBV27
abundance: NA
j_gene: TRBJ1-1
d_gene: TRBD1
CDR3nt: TGTGCCAGCAGTTTAATTCCGTACAGACAGGGAATTGAAGCTTTCTTT
CDR3aa: CASSLIPYRQGIEAFF

v_gene: TRBV5-5
abundance: NA
j_gene: TRBJ2-3
d_gene: NA
CDR3nt: TGTGCCAGCAGCGCCTACGACACACTCACAGATACGCAGTATTTT
CDR3aa: CASSAYDTLTDTQYF

v_gene: TRBV27
abundance: NA
j_gene: TRBJ2-7
d_gene: NA
CDR3nt: TGTGCCAGCAGTTTATCCTATTATGGGGGAAACGAGCAGTACTTC
CDR3aa: CASSLSYYGGNEQYF

v_gene: TRBV11-2
abundance: NA
j_gene: TRBJ2-7
d_gene: NA
CDR3nt: TGTGCCAGCAGCGCCATACGAGGTTCCTACGAGCAGTACTTC
CDR3aa: CASSAIRGSYEQYF

v_gene: TRBV28
abundance: NA
j_gene: TRBJ2-1
d_gene: NA
CDR3nt: TGTGCCAGCAGTTTCGGTAGCCGGGACAATGAGCAGTTCTTC
CDR3aa: CASSFGSRDNEQFF

v_gene: TRBV29-1
abundance: many
j_gene: TRBJ2-7
d_gene: NA
CDR3nt: TGCAGCGCCACAGCGCCCTACGAGCAGTACTTC
CDR3aa: CSATAPYEQYF

v_gene: TRBV4-2
abundance: NA
j_gene: TRBJ1-1
d_gene: TRBD1
CDR3nt: TGTGCCAGCAGCCTCGGACAGGGGCCGAGCACTGAAGCTTTCTTT
CDR3aa: CASSLGQGPSTEAFF

v_gene: TRBV29-1
abundance: NA
j_gene: TRBJ1-1
d_gene: NA
CDR3nt: TGCAGCGTCGAAGCACAGGCCCCTCCGAACACTGAAGCTTTCTTT
CDR3aa: CSVEAQAPPNTEAFF

v_gene: TRBV7-2
abundance: NA
j_gene: TRBJ1-2
d_gene: NA
CDR3nt: TGTGCCAGCAGCTTAGCGTGGGGGACCCCAGGAGGCTATGGCTACACCTTC
CDR3aa: CASSLAWGTPGGYGYTF

v_gene: TRBV4-1
abundance: many
j_gene: TRBJ2-7
d_gene: NA
CDR3nt: TGCGCCAGCAGCCAAGGTATCTCCTACGAGCAGTACTTC
CDR3aa: CASSQGISYEQYF

v_gene: TRBV27
abundance: few
j_gene: TRBJ1-2
d_gene: NA
CDR3nt: TGTGCCAGCAGTTTCATGCCCGGGCCGGACGGGTACACCTTC
CDR3aa: CASSFMPGPDGYTF

v_gene: TRBV18
abundance: NA
j_gene: TRBJ2-7
d_gene: TRBD1
CDR3nt: TGTGCCAGCTCGCTCACAGGGGGCGAAGGGTACGAGCAGTACTTC
CDR3aa: CASSLTGGEGYEQYF

v_gene: TRBV14
abundance: once
j_gene: TRBJ1-2
d_gene: NA
CDR3nt: TGTGCCAGCAGCCAAGGGTTGGGCTTATTGGGCTACACCTTC
CDR3aa: CASSQGLGLLGYTF

v_gene: TRBV5-4
abundance: NA
j_gene: TRBJ2-5
d_gene: NA
CDR3nt: TGTGCCAGCAGCTTGGGACGACGCCAAGAGACCCAGTACTTC
CDR3aa: CASSLGRRQETQYF

v_gene: TRBV14
abundance: NA
j_gene: TRBJ1-5
d_gene: NA
CDR3nt: TGTGCCAGCAGCCTAGGGTTGCGTCAGCCCCAGCATTTT
CDR3aa: CASSLGLRQPQHF

v_gene: TRBV6-1
abundance: NA
j_gene: TRBJ1-2
d_gene: NA
CDR3nt: TGTGCCAGCAGTGAAGCAAAGGGGCAGGGAGACTATGGCTACACCTTC
CDR3aa: CASSEAKGQGDYGYTF

v_gene: TRBV5-4
abundance: many
j_gene: TRBJ2-1
d_gene: TRBD2
CDR3nt: TGTGCCAGCAGCGCCGAGGGGAGGGCCTACAATGAGCAGTTCTTC
CDR3aa: CASSAEGRAYNEQFF

v_gene: TRBV11-2
abundance: NA
j_gene: TRBJ1-2
d_gene: NA
CDR3nt: TGTGCCAGCAGCTTAGGTTCGGGAACCTATGGCTACACCTTC
CDR3aa: CASSLGSGTYGYTF

v_gene: TRBV13
abundance: NA
j_gene: TRBJ2-1
d_gene: NA
CDR3nt: TGTGCCAGCAGCTTACGTCTTCAGTCGGGGCTAGGGTACAATGAGCAGTTCTTC
CDR3aa: CASSLRLQSGLGYNEQFF

v_gene: TRBV28
abundance: once
j_gene: TRBJ2-1
d_gene: NA
CDR3nt: TGTGCCAGCACCCGTTCCTATGAGCAGTTCTTC
CDR3aa: CASTRSYEQFF

v_gene: TRBV7-6
abundance: NA
j_gene: TRBJ2-2
d_gene: TRBD2
CDR3nt: TGTGCCAGCAGCTTAGACGCGGGAGTTGGGGAGCTGTTTTTT
CDR3aa: CASSLDAGVGELFF

v_gene: TRBV11-3
abundance: once
j_gene: TRBJ2-7
d_gene: NA
CDR3nt: TGTGCCAGCAGCTTAGGCCGTGGCAACACCTACGAGCAGTACTTC
CDR3aa: CASSLGRGNTYEQYF

v_gene: TRBV19
abundance: NA
j_gene: TRBJ2-1
d_gene: NA
CDR3nt: TGTGCCAGTAGGCACTTATCCGGCAATGAGCAGTTCTTC
CDR3aa: CASRHLSGNEQFF

v_gene: TRBV15
abundance: NA
j_gene: TRBJ2-1
d_gene: TRBD2
CDR3nt: TGTGCCACCAGTTACGGGACTAGCTGGAATAATGAGCAGTTCTTC
CDR3aa: CATSYGTSWNNEQFF

v_gene: TRBV5-1
abundance: NA
j_gene: TRBJ2-5
d_gene: TRBD1
CDR3nt: TGCGCCAGCAGCATAGGGACAGTAGAAGAGACCCAGTACTTC
CDR3aa: CASSIGTVEETQYF

v_gene: TRBV11-1
abundance: once
j_gene: TRBJ2-1
d_gene: TRBD1
CDR3nt: TGTGCCAGCAGCTTCAGGGGGCCCTCCTACAATGAGCAGTTCTTC
CDR3aa: CASSFRGPSYNEQFF

v_gene: TRBV19
abundance: NA
j_gene: TRBJ1-5
d_gene: NA
CDR3nt: TGTGCCAGTAGTACGACGTGGGGGCCCCAGCATTTT
CDR3aa: CASSTTWGPQHF

v_gene: TRBV30
abundance: NA
j_gene: TRBJ2-3
d_gene: TRBD2
CDR3nt: TGTGCCTGGAGGGGAAGCCGACTAGCGGGAGCCACAGATACGCAGTATTTT
CDR3aa: CAWRGSRLAGATDTQYF

v_gene: TRBV30
abundance: few
j_gene: TRBJ1-1
d_gene: NA
CDR3nt: TGTGCCTGGAGTACGGGCCTGAACACTGAAGCTTTCTTT
CDR3aa: CAWSTGLNTEAFF

v_gene: TRBV7-9
abundance: NA
j_gene: TRBJ2-5
d_gene: TRBD2
CDR3nt: TGTGCCAGCAGCTTAGGCTTGGGACTAGCGGACCAAGAGACCCAGTACTTC
CDR3aa: CASSLGLGLADQETQYF

v_gene: TRBV2
abundance: once
j_gene: TRBJ2-3
d_gene: NA
CDR3nt: TGTGCCAGCAGAGGTTCCCTAGGTACGCAGTATTTT
CDR3aa: CASRGSLGTQYF

v_gene: TRBV5-1
abundance: NA
j_gene: TRBJ2-7
d_gene: NA
CDR3nt: TGCGCCAGCAGCCCTACCACAGGGTCCTACGAGCAGTACTTC
CDR3aa: CASSPTTGSYEQYF

v_gene: TRBV14
abundance: NA
j_gene: TRBJ2-1
d_gene: NA
CDR3nt: TGTGCCAGCAGCCAAGAGTTGATAGTAGGGCAGTTCTTC
CDR3aa: CASSQELIVGQFF

v_gene: TRBV5-1
abundance: NA
j_gene: TRBJ1-2
d_gene: TRBD1
CDR3nt: TGCGCCAGCACCGGGGGACAGGGAAGGCATGGCTACACCTTC
CDR3aa: CASTGGQGRHGYTF

v_gene: TRBV11-2
abundance: NA
j_gene: TRBJ2-3
d_gene: NA
CDR3nt: TGTGCCAGCAGCTTCCTTTCCGTTGAGACAGATACGCAGTATTTT
CDR3aa: CASSFLSVETDTQYF

v_gene: TRBV2
abundance: NA
j_gene: TRBJ1-2
d_gene: NA
CDR3nt: TGTGCCAGCAGTGAAGCGGCAGGGGACTCGGGCTATGGCTACACCTTC
CDR3aa: CASSEAAGDSGYGYTF

v_gene: TRBV30
abundance: NA
j_gene: TRBJ1-5
d_gene: NA
CDR3nt: TGTGCCTGGAGTTTAGGGAATCAGCCCCAGCACTTT
CDR3aa: CAWSLGNQPQHF

v_gene: TRBV19
abundance: NA
j_gene: TRBJ2-3
d_gene: TRBD2
CDR3nt: TGTGCCAGTAATTGGGCGGGAGTATCCGATACGCAGTATTTT
CDR3aa: CASNWAGVSDTQYF

v_gene: TRBV10-1
abundance: few
j_gene: TRBJ2-7
d_gene: NA
CDR3nt: TGCGCCAGCAGGCCTCTACTAGGCCCCGGTGAGCAGTACTTC
CDR3aa: CASRPLLGPGEQYF

v_gene: TRBV20-1
abundance: NA
j_gene: TRBJ2-3
d_gene: NA
CDR3nt: TGCAGTGCTGCCCAGGCAGATACGCAGTATTTT
CDR3aa: CSAAQADTQYF

v_gene: TRBV5-4
abundance: NA
j_gene: TRBJ2-1
d_gene: TRBD2
CDR3nt: TGTGCCAGCAGCTTGGCCGGGACTAGCCCCAACAATGAGCAGTTCTTC
CDR3aa: CASSLAGTSPNNEQFF

v_gene: TRBV29-1
abundance: NA
j_gene: TRBJ1-2
d_gene: TRBD1
CDR3nt: TGCAGCGTCCCCGTCCGAGTAGGGACAGGGGAAAAGAGCTACACCTTC
CDR3aa: CSVPVRVGTGEKSYTF